The present T cell receptor beta chain was sequenced within a study of blood T cells in healthy people across ages. A second PCR of roughly 7 to 11 cycles used a sample-barcoded 5' primer and a J-beta primer mix. A single record per CDR3 protein comes from TCRdb applying MiXCR to the 5' RACE reads. The table shows about 1.4 million distinct CDR3 sequences, with roughly 60% occurring only once. Trimming removed 2 bases from V and 4 bases from J, with 14 bases in between. The CDR3 has 15 amino acids. Germline V gene sequence: CDR1 LGHNA, CDR2 YSLEER. The receptor's source is a man aged 18-30 years in good health. The sample comprised blood. The chain links TRBV4-3 to TRBJ1-2; a possible D gene is TRBD1 (5 bases). CDR3: CASSQLTEGSYGYTF. CDR3 nucleotides: TGCGCCAGCAGCCAACTCACGGAGGGGTCCTATGGCTACACCTTC.